This is a list of T cell receptor beta chains from one sample in a study of T cells in Graves' hyperthyroidism and ophthalmopathy. TCRdb used MiXCR to reprocess the multiplex PCR reads, holding one entry per CDR3 protein. The data show about 350,000 distinct CDR3 sequences, about 14% seen once. Input material: blood. These TCRs come from a woman younger than 45 with Graves' hyperthyroidism. Both conserved end residues are part of each CDR3. D genes are given only for firm matches. Not all rows give a size; the values are once, few, many and, for expanded clones, a class.

>12|-|many|TRBJ1-6|TRBV6-1
CASSSPNSPLHF
TGTGCCAGCAGTTCCCCGAATTCACCCCTCCACTTT
>14|-|few|TRBJ2-1|TRBV20-1
CSAIDLSSYNEQFF
TGCAGTGCTATTGATCTGAGCTCCTACAATGAGCAGTTCTTC
>14|-|many|TRBJ1-5|TRBV6-1
CASSSRQSDQPQHF
TGTGCCAGCAGTAGTAGACAGTCGGATCAGCCCCAGCATTTT
>14|-|many|TRBJ2-7|TRBV7-2
CASSLDTGPYEQYF
TGTGCCAGCAGCTTGGACACAGGGCCGTACGAGCAGTACTTC
>13|TRBD1|many|TRBJ1-2|TRBV7-2
CASSLGQGNGYTF
TGTGCCAGCAGCTTAGGACAGGGAAATGGCTACACCTTC
>15|TRBD2|-|TRBJ2-7|TRBV7-9
CASSLTGLAGDEQYF
TGTGCCAGCAGCCTTACGGGACTAGCGGGAGACGAGCAGTACTTC
>16|TRBD1|many|TRBJ2-3|TRBV28
CASSADGTGWIDTQYF
TGTGCCAGCAGTGCTGATGGGACAGGGTGGATAGATACGCAGTATTTT
>11|-|-|TRBJ2-7|TRBV10-2
CASCEGYEQYF
TGCGCCAGCTGCGAAGGGTACGAGCAGTACTTC
>16|TRBD2|few|TRBJ2-4|TRBV12-3/TRBV12-4
CASSFPQAGGKNIQYF
TGTGCCAGCAGTTTTCCCCAAGCGGGGGGCAAAAACATTCAGTACTTC
>13|-|many|TRBJ1-5|TRBV2
CASRSGLYESQHF
TGTGCCAGCAGGTCGGGACTGTACGAATCCCAGCATTTT
>15|-|once|TRBJ2-7|TRBV4-3
CASSQDWAGTYEQYF
TGCGCCAGCAGCCAAGATTGGGCAGGCACCTACGAGCAGTACTTC
>13|-|-|TRBJ2-6|TRBV29-1
CSVGQAGANVLTF
TGCAGCGTTGGGCAGGCTGGGGCCAACGTCCTGACTTTC
>10|-|-|TRBJ1-1|TRBV20-1
CSAKSGGAFF
TGCAGTGCTAAGTCCGGGGGAGCTTTCTTT
>15|TRBD2|-|TRBJ2-5|TRBV30
CAWRGTSGNQETQYF
TGTGCCTGGCGCGGGACTAGCGGCAACCAAGAGACCCAGTACTTC
>14|-|many|TRBJ2-3|TRBV10-2
CASSDTGLPDTQYF
TGCGCCAGCAGTGATACAGGGTTGCCAGATACGCAGTATTTT
>13|-|few|TRBJ2-7|TRBV13
CASSLIQDYEQYF
TGTGCCAGCAGCTTGATTCAAGACTACGAGCAGTACTTC
>13|-|many|TRBJ2-7|TRBV7-2
CASSLSTYYEQYF
TGTGCCAGCAGCTTGTCTACGTACTACGAGCAGTACTTC
>14|-|many|TRBJ2-3|TRBV6-1
CASKVATHTDTQYF
TGTGCCAGCAAAGTAGCGACCCACACAGATACGCAGTATTTT
>15|TRBD2|many|TRBJ2-1|TRBV28
CASSSSGTAYNEQFF
TGTGCCAGCAGTTCTAGCGGGACCGCCTACAATGAGCAGTTCTTC
>15|-|many|TRBJ2-7|TRBV12-3/TRBV12-4
CASSLKGQAPYEQYF
TGTGCCAGCAGTTTAAAGGGTCAGGCCCCCTACGAGCAGTACTTC
>15|-|many|TRBJ2-5|TRBV27
CASSLGQEARETQYF
TGTGCCAGCAGTTTAGGCCAGGAGGCAAGGGAGACCCAGTACTTC
>15|TRBD2|many|TRBJ2-3|TRBV7-9
CASSFAGGGTDTQYF
TGTGCCAGCAGCTTCGCGGGAGGGGGGACAGATACGCAGTATTTT
>15|TRBD2|-|TRBJ2-7|TRBV6-2/TRBV6-3
CASSQSSGSRDEQYF
TGTGCCAGCAGTCAATCTAGCGGGAGTCGCGACGAGCAGTACTTC
>13|-|-|TRBJ2-5|TRBV6-5
CASSYSSQGTQYF
TGTGCCAGCAGTTACTCGAGTCAAGGGACCCAGTACTTC
>15|-|few|TRBJ1-5|TRBV20-1
CSATGLAWEADTQHF
TGCAGTGCCACAGGACTAGCGTGGGAGGCAGATACGCAGCATTTT
>16|TRBD2|few|TRBJ2-7|TRBV2
CASSERLAGGVLEQYF
TGTGCCAGCAGTGAAAGGCTAGCGGGAGGGGTCCTTGAGCAGTACTTC
>12|-|many|TRBJ1-1|TRBV12-3/TRBV12-4
CASSPSTAEAFF
TGTGCCAGCAGTCCAAGTACCGCTGAAGCTTTCTTT
>15|-|few|TRBJ1-1|TRBV4-1
CASSQEAHPDRTAFF
TGCGCCAGCAGCCAAGAGGCCCATCCCGACAGGACGGCTTTCTTT
>13|TRBD1|-|TRBJ1-2|TRBV28
CATGTEGDYGYTF
TGTGCCACAGGGACAGAGGGAGACTATGGCTACACCTTC
>18|-|many|TRBJ2-6|TRBV12-3/TRBV12-4
CATQGGGTRFSGANVLTF
TGTGCCACCCAGGGGGGCGGGACAAGGTTCTCTGGGGCCAACGTCCTGACTTTC
>13|TRBD2|few|TRBJ2-7|TRBV30
CAWSGTSDYEQYF
TGTGCCTGGAGTGGCACTAGCGACTACGAGCAGTACTTC